The present TCR beta chain was sequenced within a study of OX40 agonist ivuxolimab in advanced cancers. In the study overall: Ivuxolimab, which targeted the costimulatory receptor OX40 (CD134), was an agonistic, fully human IgG2 monoclonal antibody. The paper describes the monotherapy dose-escalation part (N of about 47 patients) of the phase I trial of ivuxolimab. Intravenous ivuxolimab was administered to patients every 2 weeks at six dose levels: 0.01, 0.1, 0.3, 1.5, 3 and 10 mg/kg. The dose-escalation cohort was 82.7% male with a mean age of about 60 years, ranging from about 20 to 80. Among the roughly 52 dose-escalation patients, some 19 had hepatocellular carcinoma, approximately 15 melanoma, 9 renal cell carcinoma and 9 head and neck cancer. Peripheral TCRbeta sequencing aimed to test whether ivuxolimab altered TCR sequence diversity and caused clonal T-cell expansion. Patients were allowed to have had prior anti-PD-1, anti-PD-L1 or anti-CTLA-4 therapy, and around 40% of the dose-escalation patients had previously received checkpoint inhibitors. Partial responses were achieved by three dose-escalation patients, of whom one had hepatocellular carcinoma and two had cutaneous melanoma.

A remark on this clone: Its antigen is not yet known. No much larger clonotype is one base removed from it; base qualities were not supplied.

For sequencing of the TCRbeta CDR3 region, genomic DNA was extracted from the sorted cells. The immunoSEQ Assay was used for sequencing of TCRbeta CDR3 regions. Here the immuneACCESS table is served through TCRdb, limited to in-frame sequences with V and J called. Missing clones are a known gap in these copies; in checked studies unresolved V genes cover under half, and the rest lacks a known reason. This sample holds roughly 76,000 clones; about 85% were observed only once. Of the sample, under 6% falls within the top ten clones. The V end loses 1 base and the J end loses 10 bases, and a stretch of 8 bases separates them. From the cysteine up to the phenylalanine, the CDR3 has a length of 13 residues. Only the CDR3 DNA is retained, 39 bases long and in frame from the first base. The germline V gene (reference sequence) specifies SEHNR as CDR1 and FQNEAQ as CDR2. Broad study findings and their caveats: Low levels of normalized T-cell clonal expansion were also seen in some patients who did not respond. The antigen specificity of the clonally expanded peripheral T cells was not determined. After ivuxolimab, more expanded clones were found on average in CD8+ T cells than in CD4+ T cells. Clonal expansion of both CD4+ and CD8+ blood T cells was observed from baseline to week 6 at doses 0.1 to 3.0 mg/kg. In the 0.1-3.0 mg/kg groups, partial responders had among the lowest normalized peripheral clonal expansion, particularly in CD8+ T cells.

The trial excluded patients who had a history of autoimmune disease or were on systemic immunosuppression. Peripheral blood for TCR sequencing was drawn from every dose cohort at baseline, at cycle 4 day 1 and at cycle 7 day 1. The samples were taken from a phase I, first-in-human, multicenter, open-label dose-escalation trial of ivuxolimab. The trial enrolled adults with locally advanced or metastatic head and neck squamous cell, hepatocellular, melanoma or renal cell carcinoma. Before TCR sequencing, CD4+ T cells and CD8+ T cells were sorted from peripheral blood as separate populations. The material sequenced was CD4+ or CD8+ T cells sorted from blood, taken in a trial of the OX40 agonist ivuxolimab. This chain is built from TRBV7-9 and TRBJ1-6; the D gene identity is not certain. The sequence was obtained from an adult with an advanced solid tumor such as melanoma, head and neck, liver or kidney cancer. The DNA sequence is as follows: TGTGCCAGCAGCTTAGGCCCTTCCTCACCCCTCCACTTT. Translated, it reads CASSLGPSSPLHF.